Presented here are 8 T cell receptor beta chains from one specimen sequenced in a study of cytomegalovirus exposure and HLA in healthy donors (dated by TCRdb to 2016 to 2017). Libraries came from the immunoSEQ multiplex PCR assay. A mixture of 60 forward primers for TCR Vbeta segments and 13 reverse primers for TCR Jbeta segments was used in the multiplex PCR. This immuneACCESS table, as held by TCRdb, lists in-frame sequences with V and J called but not all clones. Of the missing ones, under half trace to an unresolved V gene in checked studies; the others have no known cause. This sample holds about 98,000 clones; more than 65% were observed only once. Of the sample, 6.5% to 8.5% falls within the top ten clones. The specimen was PBMCs. The receptors derive from a human donor in good health.

The sample holds a few counts of this clone. This rearrangement joins TRBV7-9 to TRBJ1-6; 7 nucleotides match TRBD1. From germline, CDR1 is SEHNR and CDR2 FQNEAQ (reference sequence). J lost 7 bases, V lost 5 bases, and 5 bases had no gene match. The CDR3 is 14 amino acids. Here the CDR3 reads CASSPGQTNSPLHF. DNA for the CDR3: TGTGCCAGCAGCCCGGGACAGACCAATTCACCCCTCCACTTT. The variable domain in full, completed from reference TRBV7-9 and TRBJ1-6, reads DTGVSQNPRHKITKRGQNVTFRCDPISEHNRLYWYRQTLGQGPEFLTYFQNEAQLEKSRLLSDRFSAERPKGSFSTLEIQRTEQGDSAMYLCASSPGQTNSPLHFGNGTRLTVT.

The table lists this clone with a few counts. The chain is built from TRBV5-4 and TRBJ2-7; 8 nucleotides match TRBD2. CDR3 size: 14 residues. The V gene's germline CDR1 is SGHNT and CDR2 YYREEE (reference sequence). The V gene end was trimmed by 2 bases and the J gene end by 4 bases; junction bases not matched to a gene: 5. CDR3 amino acids: CASSFRGGRYEQYF. For the CDR3, the DNA is TGTGCCAGCAGCTTCCGGGGGGGCAGGTACGAGCAGTACTTC.

V and J are TRBV27 and TRBJ2-7; 9 nucleotides align to TRBD1. The germline gives CDR1 MNHEY, CDR2 SMNVEV (reference sequence). Trimming took 0 bases from V and 3 from J; bases not matched to a gene: 6. The CDR3 runs to 16 residues. CDR3 DNA: TGTGCCAGCAGTTTATCATCCGGGACAGGGAACTACGAGCAGTACTTC. Amino acid sequence: CASSLSSGTGNYEQYF.

The chain combines TRBV10-1 with TRBJ2-2; the match to TRBD2 covers 8 bases. The trim removed 0 bases at V and 5 bases at J, leaving 8 bases unmatched. Germline CDR1 and CDR2: WNHNN and SYGVQD (reference sequence). CDR3 length equals 17 residues. Here the CDR3 DNA reads TGCGCCAGCAGTGAGTCCCGGGGGGGTGTTCGTACCGGGGAGCTGTTTTTT. The encoded protein is CASSESRGGVRTGELFF.

The rearrangement joins TRBV10-3 to TRBJ1-5; 8 bases align to TRBD1. The germline V gene encodes CDR1 ENHRY and CDR2 SYGVKD. This CDR3 is built from 14 residues. J lost 3 bases, V lost 9 bases, and 7 bases had no gene match. The CDR3 bases are TGTGCCATTTCCAAGGACAGGGACAATCAGCCCCAGCATTTT. Translated: CAISKDRDNQPQHF.

The chain has TRBV6-5 and TRBJ2-7, with 7 bases lining up with TRBD2. Trimming cost V 8 bases and J 6 bases; bases outside gene matches: 13. CDR1 and CDR2 from the germline V gene are MNHEY and SVGAGI. The CDR3 covers 14 residues. The CDR3 nucleotides are TGTGCCAGCGTACCTGACGGGAGGTCCCGCGAGCAGTACTTC. This sequence encodes CASVPDGRSREQYF.

This chain's CDR3 is CASSQGQGKSTNEKLFF. In DNA form, the CDR3 reads TGTGCCAGCAGCCAAGGACAGGGTAAGTCAACTAATGAAAAACTGTTTTTT. The chain joins TRBV14 to TRBJ1-4; TRBD1 aligns across 7 bases. Germline V CDR1 and CDR2: SGHDN, FVKESK. This CDR3 contains 17 residues. With V trimmed by 1 base and J by 0 bases, 5 bases remained unmatched.

On this clone itself: Other DNA sequences within the sample encode an identical CDR3. This chain connects TRBV7-9 to TRBJ1-1; D perhaps matches TRBD1 (6 bases). The CDR3 sequence is 15 residues long. V was pared by 1 base and J by 2 bases, with 11 bases between. CDR1 is SEHNR and CDR2 is FQNEAQ in the germline V gene (reference sequence). This CDR3 is CASSLVGGANTEAFF. The CDR3 DNA is TGTGCCAGCAGCTTAGTAGGGGGGGCTAACACTGAAGCTTTCTTT.